This section outlines one TCR beta chain sequence together with its context. Its target is not known. Libraries were prepared by immunoSEQ multiplex PCR; TCRdb keeps only in-frame clonotypes and omits some of them. The table lists fewer than 80,000 clones, around 93% of them singletons. This specimen belongs to a study of siplizumab effects on memory and regulatory T cells. Study-wide points: Siplizumab produced a significant reduction in alloreactive sequences that were traceable to unstimulated CD4+ memory cells. Unstimulated subsets accounted for the mapping of only a minor share of the clones that were alloreactive. With siplizumab, Treg-derived clones averaged approximately 66% of mappable alloreactive CD4+ clones, versus 26.9% in controls. Only a minority of proliferating CD4+ or CD8+ clones had an assignable naive or memory phenotype, with roughly 75-96% lacking one.

The V and J ends lost 6 bases and 0 bases respectively, with 15 bases between them. This CDR3 has 15 residues. From germline, CDR1 is SGHNT and CDR2 YYREEE (reference sequence). Material for sequencing was CD8+ T cells sorted from blood. This clonotype originated in a human donor in good health. The chain joins TRBV5-4 to TRBJ2-5, with D unresolved. The CDR3 sequence is CASNVGLPNQETQYF. In nucleotides, the CDR3 is TGTGCCAGCAACGTAGGGCTCCCAAACCAAGAGACCCAGTACTTC. Together with reference TRBV5-4 and TRBJ2-5, the CDR3 gives the full variable domain: ETGVTQSPTHLIKTRGQQVTLRCSSQSGHNTVSWYQQALGQGPQFIFQYYREEENGRGNFPPRFSGLQFPNYSSELNVNALELDDSALYLCASNVGLPNQETQYFGPGTRLLVL.